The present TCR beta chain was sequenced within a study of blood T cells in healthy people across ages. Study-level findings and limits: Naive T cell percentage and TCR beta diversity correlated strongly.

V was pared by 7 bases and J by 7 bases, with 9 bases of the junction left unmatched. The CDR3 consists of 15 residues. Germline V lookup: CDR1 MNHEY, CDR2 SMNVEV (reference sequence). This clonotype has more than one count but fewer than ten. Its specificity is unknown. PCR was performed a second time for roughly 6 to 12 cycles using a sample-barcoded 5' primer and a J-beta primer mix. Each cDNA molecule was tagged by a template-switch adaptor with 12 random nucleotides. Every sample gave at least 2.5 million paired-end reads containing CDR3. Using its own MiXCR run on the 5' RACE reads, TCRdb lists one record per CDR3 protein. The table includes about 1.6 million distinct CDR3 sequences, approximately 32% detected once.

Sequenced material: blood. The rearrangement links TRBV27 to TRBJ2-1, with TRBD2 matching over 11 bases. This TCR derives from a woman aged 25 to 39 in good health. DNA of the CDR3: TGTGCCAGCAACCACGGGACTAGCGGCACAAATGAGCAGTTCTTC. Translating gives CASNHGTSGTNEQFF.